This TCR beta chain comes out of a study of T cells after posttransplantation cyclophosphamide. Treatment was busulfan-fludarabine conditioning, a marrow graft, and cyclophosphamide on days +3 and +4. TCRdb keeps only in-frame clones here, not all; method: immunoSEQ multiplex PCR. In total the sample includes roughly 8,100 clones, none of them seen once. The CDR3 sequence is 17 residues long. Germline V gene data show CDR1 as LGHNA and CDR2 as YSLEER. V lost 1 base to trimming and J lost 4 bases; unmatched junction nucleotides: 9. This chain links TRBV4-3 with TRBJ2-2, with 7 bases fitting TRBD2. The TCR was taken from a female patient aged 60 to 70 who received an allogeneic stem cell transplant from an unrelated donor, was CMV-positive, and had acute GVHD only. Some T cells may be transferred from the graft donor. Sequencing was performed on PBMCs, taken 94 days after allogeneic stem cell transplant with posttransplant cyclophosphamide. Here the CDR3 reads CASSQVISREFTGELFF. CDR3 in DNA: TGCGCCAGCAGCCAAGTAATCTCGCGGGAGTTCACCGGGGAGCTGTTTTTT.